This passage covers 2 T cell receptor beta chains from one sample sequenced in a study of cytomegalovirus exposure and HLA in healthy donors. PCR primers comprised 60 Vbeta and 13 Jbeta primers. The repertoire was sequenced with immunoSEQ multiplex PCR; TCRdb's copy has only in-frame clones and lacks some. The repertoire consists of about 140,000 clones, with around 80% occurring once and the leading ten covering under 1.5%. The sequenced sample was PBMCs. The origin of the receptors is a male donor in good health and CMV-seropositive.

V gene TRBV10-3 combines with J gene TRBJ1-1; no clear D gene. The CDR3 loop spans 14 amino acids. CDR1 is ENHRY and CDR2 is SYGVKD in the germline V gene. Trimming took off 1 base at V and 4 bases at J, with 10 bases between the two ends. In DNA form, the CDR3 reads TGTGCCATCAGTGAGTATACGGGTGCCACTGAAGCTTTCTTT. Its translation: CAISEYTGATEAFF.

This chain joins TRBV4-1 and TRBJ1-5; the D is unclear. CDR1 and CDR2 from the germline V gene are MGHRA and YSYEKL. V gave up 4 bases and J gave up 1 base, with 11 bases separating them. CDR3 length equals 15 residues. The CDR3 coding sequence is TGCGCCAGCAGCCTGTCCAGTCGAAGCAATCAGCCCCAGCATTTT. Translated: CASSLSSRSNQPQHF.